The 3 T cell receptor beta chains below come from one sample, sequenced in a study of T-cell memory formation after mild COVID-19. TCRdb used MiXCR to reprocess the 5' RACE reads, holding one entry per CDR3 protein. The top ten hold around 13% of the sample, which has about 500,000 distinct CDR3 sequences, roughly 20% seen once. The sequencing input was PBMCs or a T cell subset sorted from them (not recorded which). The origin of the receptors is an adult woman who had mild COVID-19 (a few samples of this study predate the infection). Cell type and time point are not known.

The chain recombines TRBV6-5 with TRBJ2-1; 9 nucleotides line up with TRBD2. Germline CDR1 reads MNHEY; CDR2 reads SVGAGI. The junction had 6 bases not matched to a gene; V was cut back by 0 bases and J by 3 bases. The CDR3 is 17 residues long. The CDR3 region is CASSYSGGGARYNEQFF. The CDR3 nucleotides read TGTGCCAGCAGTTACTCTGGCGGGGGGGCGCGCTACAATGAGCAGTTCTTC.

CDR3 nucleotide sequence: TGTGCCAGCAGCACCCCCGGGACAGGGGATTCACCCCTCCACTTT. Translation: CASSTPGTGDSPLHF. V usage is TRBV7-9 and J usage is TRBJ1-6, with TRBD1 matching 10 bases. V lost 5 bases to trimming and J lost 8 bases; unmatched junction nucleotides: 6. This CDR3 region has 15 residues. Per germline, CDR1 SEHNR and CDR2 FQNEAQ (reference sequence). Supplemented by reference TRBV7-9 and TRBJ1-6, the full variable domain reads DTGVSQNPRHKITKRGQNVTFRCDPISEHNRLYWYRQTLGQGPEFLTYFQNEAQLEKSRLLSDRFSAERPKGSFSTLEIQRTEQGDSAMYLCASSTPGTGDSPLHFGNGTRLTVT.

This clonotype was detected only once. J is TRBJ2-5 and V is TRBV29-1; D may correspond to TRBD1 or TRBD2 (6 bases each). V lost 3 bases and J lost 0, with 14 bases in between. CDR3 length equals 15 residues. In germline, CDR1 is SQVTM, CDR2 ANQGSEA. The DNA for the CDR3 is TGCAGCGTTGACGGGGGCCTGCCGTACCAAGAGACCCAGTACTTC. It codes for CSVDGGLPYQETQYF.